This T cell receptor beta chain derives from a study of cytomegalovirus exposure and HLA in healthy donors. Study-wide background: Researchers found that 81% of almost 400 genotyped donors fell within the Caucasian-associated ancestry cluster. Study-wide points: Per a later analysis, roughly 17,000 TCR beta sequences showed association with HLA alleles at 0.05 false discovery rate. Previous analysis showed most TCR beta V segments were productive about 87% or about 30% of the time. Reportedly, fewer N-insertions than the roughly 600-donor mean appeared in an Asian-associated ancestry cluster in a later analysis.

The CDR3 extends over 15 amino acids. The germline gives CDR1 SGHNT, CDR2 YYREEE (reference sequence). Trimming pared 0 bases from V and 6 bases from J, leaving 10 bases between. As for this clone: Its antigen is not identified.

Primers for the PCR totalled 60 Vbeta and 13 Jbeta. Sequencing was performed with immunoSEQ multiplex PCR; in TCRdb, only in-frame clones are kept and a portion is missing. There are under 120,000 clones in the sample; around 70% occur only once, and roughly 10% lies in the top ten. This chain joins TRBV5-4 and TRBJ2-6, with TRBD2 as a possible D gene (6 bases). The clonotype comes from a man aged 35 to 55 in good health and CMV-seropositive. What was sequenced was PBMCs. The CDR3 loop is CASSLGGVVANVLTF. In DNA, the CDR3 is TGTGCCAGCAGCTTGGGGGGGGTTGTGGCCAACGTCCTGACTTTC.